This T cell receptor beta chain came from a study of T cell repertoires in cytomegalovirus infection. Study at large: Both CMV infection and a matching HLA type were indicated by public TCR beta signatures. Study-wide findings and caveats: What dominated the ex vivo response were HLA-C-restricted CMV-specific TCR beta clonotypes.

This clonotype appeared many times. Its antigen is still unknown. There are 14 residues in the CDR3. CDR1 is MNHNS and CDR2 is SASEGT in the germline V gene. The V segment lost 4 bases and the J segment 4 bases; nucleotides outside the gene matches: 6. In TCRdb, the reads were re-called with MiXCR into one record per CDR3 protein. The table has around 120,000 distinct CDR3 sequences, roughly a quarter seen once; the top ten hold around 32%. The clonotype originates from a human donor in good health (CMV status not recorded). Some clones in this sample may be carry-over from other donors' samples. The V call is TRBV6-1, the J call TRBJ2-5, with 7 bases identical to TRBD2. Sequencing input: PBMCs, sequenced either directly or after in vitro stimulation (not recorded which). CDR3 amino acids: CASSGGLVRETQYF. The CDR3 DNA reads as TGTGCCAGCAGTGGAGGACTAGTCAGAGAGACCCAGTACTTC.